Listed below are T cell receptor beta chains from one sample, sequenced in a study of radiation and T cells in renal cell carcinoma. The data were produced by immunoSEQ multiplex PCR, yet TCRdb's version contains in-frame clones alone and is incomplete. Here the sample spans 130,000 to 150,000 clones, less than 90% being singletons. The sequences come from blood, collected from a patient whose treatment included radiotherapy and nephrectomy. Receptors were obtained from a woman in her sixties or seventies with renal cell carcinoma. The CDR3 runs from the conserved cysteine through the conserved F or W. The order of the fields is clone size, D gene, J gene, V gene, CDR3 DNA, CDR3 protein. A D gene is named only where the DNA matches it firmly. Clone size, where shown, is once, few, many, or a class for clones that have expanded.

>-|TRBD1|TRBJ2-6|TRBV28
TGTGCCAGCAGTTTACAGGGGGCTATAGGTGGGGCCAACGTCCTGACTTTC
CASSLQGAIGGANVLTF
>-|-|TRBJ1-1|TRBV29-1
TGCAGCGTTGGGGAGGGCGGAGGGACTGAAGCTTTCTTT
CSVGEGGGTEAFF
>-|TRBD1|TRBJ2-1|TRBV2
TGTGCCAGCAGGCTTGACAGGGGCAATGAGCAGTTCTTC
CASRLDRGNEQFF
>-|TRBD1|TRBJ2-3|TRBV28
TGTGCCAGCAAAGTCCTAATCCGGGACAGGGGGCTGGATACGCAGTATTTT
CASKVLIRDRGLDTQYF
>-|TRBD2|TRBJ2-2|TRBV7-2
TGTGCCAGCAGCTCATTCCGACTAGCGGGGGTTGACGGGGAGCTGTTTTTT
CASSSFRLAGVDGELFF
>-|TRBD2|TRBJ2-1|TRBV28
TGTGCCAGCAGTTTATCTAGCGGGCCTTACAATGAGCAGTTCTTC
CASSLSSGPYNEQFF
>-|TRBD1|TRBJ1-2|TRBV18
TGTGCCAGCTCGCCAGACAGGGGCTATGGCTACACCTTC
CASSPDRGYGYTF
>once|-|TRBJ2-1|TRBV6-5
TGTGCCAGCAGTTACTCGCCGGGCCCCTACAATGAGCAGTTCTTC
CASSYSPGPYNEQFF
>-|-|TRBJ2-1|TRBV13
TGTGCCAGCAGCTCCAGGACTAACTCCTACAATGAGCAGTTCTTC
CASSSRTNSYNEQFF
>once|TRBD2|TRBJ2-1|TRBV30
TGTGCCTGGAGTGTACCTAGCGGGGGTCACAATGAGCAGTTCTTC
CAWSVPSGGHNEQFF
>few|-|TRBJ1-6|TRBV4-1
TGCGCCAGCAGCCAAGAAATCGGGGACAATTCACCCCTCCACTTT
CASSQEIGDNSPLHF
>once|TRBD1|TRBJ2-2|TRBV6-5
TGTGCCAGCAGGTCTACAGGGGCCGGGGAGCTGTTTTTT
CASRSTGAGELFF
>-|TRBD1|TRBJ1-1|TRBV10-3
TGTGCCATCAGTCTGAAATCGATTTCGGGACAGGGGTTGACTGAAGCTTTCTTT
CAISLKSISGQGLTEAFF
>-|TRBD2|TRBJ2-3|TRBV15
TGTGCCACCGGGGGACTAGCGGGCACAGATACGCAGTATTTT
CATGGLAGTDTQYF
>-|-|TRBJ2-6|TRBV18
TGTGCCAGCTCACCGGTAAGGGCTGGGGCCAACGTCCTGACTTTC
CASSPVRAGANVLTF
>-|-|TRBJ2-7|TRBV11-2
TGTGCCAGCAGCTATCAGGGTACCCACGAGCAGTACTTC
CASSYQGTHEQYF
>-|-|TRBJ2-7|TRBV6-1
TGTGCCAGCAGTGGGGCCCCCCGCGGTGGGGGGATGATACCCTACGAGCAGTACTTC
CASSGAPRGGGMIPYEQYF
>-|-|TRBJ1-1|TRBV19
TGTGCCAGTAGTGCTCGGGCAGGCGACACTGAAGCTTTCTTT
CASSARAGDTEAFF
>once|-|TRBJ2-7|TRBV14
TGTGCCAGCAGCCAAGCACTCCGCTACGAGCAGTACTTC
CASSQALRYEQYF
>-|TRBD1|TRBJ1-4|TRBV11-3
TGTGCCAGCAGCTTCGACAGGGGAGGGGAAAAACTGTTTTTT
CASSFDRGGEKLFF
>once|TRBD2|TRBJ2-1|TRBV5-1
TGCGCCAGCAGCTTGGGGACTAGCGGCTACAATGAGCAGTTCTTC
CASSLGTSGYNEQFF
>-|-|TRBJ2-1|TRBV6-5
TGTGCCAGCAGTCGCAGGGTGAAATACAATGAGCAGTTCTTC
CASSRRVKYNEQFF
>-|-|TRBJ2-6|TRBV5-1
TGCGCCAGCAGCATGATGGACAGACCCTCTGGGGCCAACGTCCTGACTTTC
CASSMMDRPSGANVLTF
>-|-|TRBJ2-6|TRBV18
TGTGCCAGCTCCCCTACAGCGAAAAGCTCTGGGGCCAACGTCCTGACTTTC
CASSPTAKSSGANVLTF
>-|TRBD1|TRBJ2-7|TRBV5-4
TGTGCCAGCATTCCGGACAGGGGTAATTACGAGCAGTACTTC
CASIPDRGNYEQYF
>-|-|TRBJ2-5|TRBV30
TGTGCCTGGAGTTCCGCCGGGGAGACCCAGTACTTC
CAWSSAGETQYF
>-|TRBD2|TRBJ2-7|TRBV4-2
TGTGCCAGCAGCCGCCGGACTAGCGGGGGGGCGGAAGAGCAGTACTTC
CASSRRTSGGAEEQYF